This T cell receptor (beta chain) was found in a study of T cell changes during pregnancy in multiple sclerosis (dated by TCRdb to the late 2010s). About the study as a whole: In women with multiple sclerosis, the researchers looked at how the T cell repertoire shifted as pregnancy progressed.

As concerns this clone: Its antigen specificity is not known. Base qualities are not recorded, but no much larger clone differs from it by a single base.

The CDR1 and CDR2 encoded by the germline V gene are SGHRS and YFSETQ. The CDR3 covers 16 residues, taking in both the cysteine and the phenylalanine. Only the CDR3 DNA is retained, 48 bases long and in frame from the first base. Compared with germline, V lacks 4 bases and J lacks 3 bases; bases without a gene match: 8. The method was the immunoSEQ multiplex PCR assay. TCRdb took over this immuneACCESS table, retaining in-frame rearrangements with V and J assigned. Such tables are incomplete; in checked studies, under half of the missing clones stem from an unresolved V gene, and the remainder is unexplained. This sample holds 58,000 or so clones; approximately 86% were observed only once. The top ten clonotypes cover around 0.38% of the sample.

The sequence links TRBV5-1 to TRBJ2-5, with 11 bases in between that match TRBD1. This TCR derives from a female donor with multiple sclerosis, enrolled in a pregnancy study. This material consisted of CD4+ T cells from peripheral blood mononuclear cells, taken in the third trimester of pregnancy. The CDR3 here reads CASSRQPGQGEETQYF. Read as DNA, the sequence is TGCGCCAGCAGCCGTCAACCGGGACAGGGGGAAGAGACCCAGTACTTC.